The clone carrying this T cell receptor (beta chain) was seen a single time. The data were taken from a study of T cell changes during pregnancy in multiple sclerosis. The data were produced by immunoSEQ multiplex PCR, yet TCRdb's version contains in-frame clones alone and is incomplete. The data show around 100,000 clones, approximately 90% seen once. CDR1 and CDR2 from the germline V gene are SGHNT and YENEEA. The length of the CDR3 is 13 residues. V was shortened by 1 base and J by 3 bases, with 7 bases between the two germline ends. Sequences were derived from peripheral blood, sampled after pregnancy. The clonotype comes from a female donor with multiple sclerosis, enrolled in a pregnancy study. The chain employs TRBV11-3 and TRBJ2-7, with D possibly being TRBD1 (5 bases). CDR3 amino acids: CASSLAQGYEQYF. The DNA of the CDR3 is TGTGCCAGCAGCTTAGCCCAGGGCTACGAGCAGTACTTC.